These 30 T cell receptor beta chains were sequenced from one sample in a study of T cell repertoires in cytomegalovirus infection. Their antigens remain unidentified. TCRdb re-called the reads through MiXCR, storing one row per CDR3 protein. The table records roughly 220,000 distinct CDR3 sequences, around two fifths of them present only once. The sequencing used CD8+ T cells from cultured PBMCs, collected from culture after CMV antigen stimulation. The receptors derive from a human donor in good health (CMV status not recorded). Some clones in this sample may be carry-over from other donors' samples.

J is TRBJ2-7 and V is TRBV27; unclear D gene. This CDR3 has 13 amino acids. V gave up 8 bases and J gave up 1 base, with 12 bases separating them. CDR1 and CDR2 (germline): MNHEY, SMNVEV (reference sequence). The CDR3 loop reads CASSDRLSYEQYF. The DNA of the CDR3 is TGTGCCAGCTCTGACCGCCTATCCTACGAGCAGTACTTC.

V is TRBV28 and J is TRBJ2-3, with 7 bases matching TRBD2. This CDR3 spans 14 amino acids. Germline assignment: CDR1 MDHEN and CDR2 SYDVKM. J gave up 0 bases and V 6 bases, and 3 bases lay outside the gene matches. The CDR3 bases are TGTGCCAGCAGGGGTAGCGGGAGCACAGATACGCAGTATTTT. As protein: CASRGSGSTDTQYF.

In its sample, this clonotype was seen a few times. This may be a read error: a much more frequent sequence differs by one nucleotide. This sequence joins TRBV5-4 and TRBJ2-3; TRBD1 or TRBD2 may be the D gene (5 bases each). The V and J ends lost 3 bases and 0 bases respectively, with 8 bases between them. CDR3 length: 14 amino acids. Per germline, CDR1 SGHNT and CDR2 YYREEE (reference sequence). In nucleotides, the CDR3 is TGTGCCAGCAGCTCCTGGGACAGCACAGATACGCAGTATTTT. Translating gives CASSSWDSTDTQYF.

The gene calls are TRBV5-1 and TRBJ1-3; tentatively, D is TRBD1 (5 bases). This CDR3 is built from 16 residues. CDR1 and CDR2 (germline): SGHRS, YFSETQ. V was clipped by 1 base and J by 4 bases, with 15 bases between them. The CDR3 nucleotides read TGCGCCAGCAGCTTGTACGCACAGGATTTCGGAAACACCATATATTTT. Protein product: CASSLYAQDFGNTIYF.

The CDR3 nucleotides read TGTGCCAGCAGCTTACCACAGGGGGCGAACACTGAAGCTTTCTTT. Amino acids: CASSLPQGANTEAFF. The chain combines TRBV7-4 with TRBJ1-1; 9 nucleotides align to TRBD1. Germline V gene sequence: CDR1 SGHVT, CDR2 SQSDAQ. The CDR3 loop spans 15 amino acids. V shed 2 bases, J shed 1 base, and the junction held 2 bases outside the gene matches.

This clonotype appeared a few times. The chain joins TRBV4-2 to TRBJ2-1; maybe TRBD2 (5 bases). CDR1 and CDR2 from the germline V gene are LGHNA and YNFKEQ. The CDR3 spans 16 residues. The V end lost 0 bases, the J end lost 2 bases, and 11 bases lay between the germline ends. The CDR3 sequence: CASSQEPGSPYNEQFF. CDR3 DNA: TGTGCCAGCAGCCAAGAACCGGGAAGTCCCTACAATGAGCAGTTCTTC.

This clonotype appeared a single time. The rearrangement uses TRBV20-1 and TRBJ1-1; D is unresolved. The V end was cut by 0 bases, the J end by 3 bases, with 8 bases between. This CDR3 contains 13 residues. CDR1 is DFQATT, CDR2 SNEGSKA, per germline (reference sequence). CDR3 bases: TGCAGTGCTAGAGATCGAAGGGACACTGAAGCTTTCTTT. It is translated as CSARDRRDTEAFF.

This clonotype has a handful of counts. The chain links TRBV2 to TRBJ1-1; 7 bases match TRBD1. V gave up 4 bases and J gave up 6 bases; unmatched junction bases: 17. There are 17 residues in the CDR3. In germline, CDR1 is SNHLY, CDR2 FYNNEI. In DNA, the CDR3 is TGTGCCAGCAGTGGAGTTGTGGGGACAGCTGTGGGGCCTGAAGCTTTCTTT. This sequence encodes CASSGVVGTAVGPEAFF. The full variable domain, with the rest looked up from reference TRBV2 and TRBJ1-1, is EPEVTQTPSHQVTQMGQEVILRCVPISNHLYFYWYRQILGQKVEFLVSFYNNEISEKSEIFDDQFSVERPDGSNFTLKIRSTKLEDSAMYFCASSGVVGTAVGPEAFFGQGTRLTVV.

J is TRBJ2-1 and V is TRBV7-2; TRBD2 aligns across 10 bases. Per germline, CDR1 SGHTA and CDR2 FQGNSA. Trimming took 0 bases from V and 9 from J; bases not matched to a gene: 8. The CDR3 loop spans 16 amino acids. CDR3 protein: CASSLAGLAGAVEQFF. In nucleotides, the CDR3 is TGTGCCAGCAGCTTAGCGGGGCTAGCGGGAGCGGTTGAGCAGTTCTTC.

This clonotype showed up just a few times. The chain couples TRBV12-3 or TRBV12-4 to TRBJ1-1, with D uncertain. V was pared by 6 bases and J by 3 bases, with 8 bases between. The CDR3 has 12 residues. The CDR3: CASSPFDTEAFF. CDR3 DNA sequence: TGTGCCAGCAGCCCTTTCGACACTGAAGCTTTCTTT.

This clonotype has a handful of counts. The CDR3 region has the DNA TGTGCCAGCGGGAGGGGAGGGGACAATGAGCAGTTCTTC. It translates to CASGRGGDNEQFF. The rearrangement links TRBV6-6 to TRBJ2-1; TRBD2 matches 7 bases. This CDR3 comprises 13 residues. V shed 8 bases and J 5 bases; nucleotides not matched to a gene: 6. Germline CDR1 reads MNHNY; CDR2 reads SVGAGI (reference sequence).

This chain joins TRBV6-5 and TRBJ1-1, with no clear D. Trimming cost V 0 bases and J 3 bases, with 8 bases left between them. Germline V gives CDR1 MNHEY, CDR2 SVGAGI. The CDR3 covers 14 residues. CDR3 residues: CASSYSAGDTEAFF. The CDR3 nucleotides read TGTGCCAGCAGTTACTCGGCGGGTGACACTGAAGCTTTCTTT.

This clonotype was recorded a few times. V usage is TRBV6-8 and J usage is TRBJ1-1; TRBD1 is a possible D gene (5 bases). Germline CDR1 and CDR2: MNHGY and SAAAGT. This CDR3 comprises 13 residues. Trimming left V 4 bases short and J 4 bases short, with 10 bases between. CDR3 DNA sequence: TGTGCCAGCAGTTCCGCGGGGGGCACTGAAGCTTTCTTT. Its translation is CASSSAGGTEAFF.

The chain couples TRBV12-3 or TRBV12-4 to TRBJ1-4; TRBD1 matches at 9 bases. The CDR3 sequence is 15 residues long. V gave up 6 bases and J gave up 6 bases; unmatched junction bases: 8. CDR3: CASSLTGGYDEKLFF. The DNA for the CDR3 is TGTGCCAGCAGCTTAACAGGGGGCTACGATGAAAAACTGTTTTTT.

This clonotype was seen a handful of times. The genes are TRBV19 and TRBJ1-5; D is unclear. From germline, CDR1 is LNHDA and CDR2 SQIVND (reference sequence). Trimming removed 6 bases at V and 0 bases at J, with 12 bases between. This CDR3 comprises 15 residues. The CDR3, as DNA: TGTGCCAGTAGGTGGAACCGTTATAGCAATCAGCCCCAGCATTTT. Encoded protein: CASRWNRYSNQPQHF.

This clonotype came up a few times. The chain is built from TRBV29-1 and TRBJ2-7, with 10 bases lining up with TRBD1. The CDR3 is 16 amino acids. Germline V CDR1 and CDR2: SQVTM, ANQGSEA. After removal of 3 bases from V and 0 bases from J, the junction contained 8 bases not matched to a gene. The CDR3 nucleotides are TGCAGCGTTGAGGGGGGGACAGGGGCGTTCTCCTACGAGCAGTACTTC. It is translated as CSVEGGTGAFSYEQYF.

CDR3 nucleotide sequence: TGTGCCAGCAGTTACCCCCGGGACAAGAACACTGAAGCTTTCTTT. Its protein is CASSYPRDKNTEAFF. The chain uses TRBV6-6 and TRBJ1-1; tentatively, D is TRBD1 (6 bases). The CDR3 spans 15 residues. Germline CDR1 and CDR2: MNHNY and SVGAGI (reference sequence). V was shortened by 2 bases and J by 1 base, with 11 bases between the two germline ends.

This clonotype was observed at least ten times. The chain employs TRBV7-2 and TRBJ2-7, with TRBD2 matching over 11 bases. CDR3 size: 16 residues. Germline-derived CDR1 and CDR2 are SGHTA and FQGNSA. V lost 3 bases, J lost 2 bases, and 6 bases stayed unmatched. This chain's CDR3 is CASSLLTSGKAYEQYF. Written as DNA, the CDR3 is TGTGCCAGCAGCTTGTTGACTAGCGGGAAGGCCTACGAGCAGTACTTC.

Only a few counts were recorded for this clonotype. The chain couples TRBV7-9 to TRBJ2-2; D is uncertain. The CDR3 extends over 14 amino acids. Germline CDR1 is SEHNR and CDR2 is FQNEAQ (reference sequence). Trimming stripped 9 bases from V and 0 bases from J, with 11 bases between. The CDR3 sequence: CARIPIPNTGELFF. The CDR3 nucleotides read TGTGCCAGAATACCCATACCGAACACCGGGGAGCTGTTTTTT.

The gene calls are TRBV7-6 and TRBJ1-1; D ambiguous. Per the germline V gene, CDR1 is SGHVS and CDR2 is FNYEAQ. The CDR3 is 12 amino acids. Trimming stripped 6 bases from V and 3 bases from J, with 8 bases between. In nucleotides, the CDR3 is TGTGCCAGCAGAATAGAGGACACTGAAGCTTTCTTT. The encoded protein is CASRIEDTEAFF.

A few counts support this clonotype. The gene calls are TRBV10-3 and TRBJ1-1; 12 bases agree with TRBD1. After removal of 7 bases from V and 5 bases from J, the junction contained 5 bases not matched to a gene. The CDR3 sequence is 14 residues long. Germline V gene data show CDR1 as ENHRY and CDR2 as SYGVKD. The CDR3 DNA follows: TGTGCCATCACCCCGGGACAGGGGGCGACTGAAGCTTTCTTT. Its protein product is CAITPGQGATEAFF.

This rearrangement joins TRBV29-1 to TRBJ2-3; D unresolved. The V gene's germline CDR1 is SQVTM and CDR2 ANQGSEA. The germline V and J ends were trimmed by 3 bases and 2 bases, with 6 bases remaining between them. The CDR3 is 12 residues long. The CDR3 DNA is TGCAGCGTTGATGGGGTCACAGATACGCAGTATTTT. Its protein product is CSVDGVTDTQYF.

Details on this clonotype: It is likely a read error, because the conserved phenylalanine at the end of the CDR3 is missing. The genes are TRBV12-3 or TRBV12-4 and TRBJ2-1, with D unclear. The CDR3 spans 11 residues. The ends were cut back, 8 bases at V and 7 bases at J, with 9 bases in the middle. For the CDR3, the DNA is TGTGCCAGCCTCGTGGGAAATGAGCAGTTCTGC. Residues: CASLVGNEQFC.

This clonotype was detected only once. The CDR3 loop reads CASSLSPTASNQPQHF. In DNA form, the CDR3 reads TGTGCCAGCAGTTTATCTCCGACAGCTAGCAATCAGCCCCAGCATTTT. The gene calls are TRBV27 and TRBJ1-5; TRBD1 might be the D (5 bases). Trimming removed 0 bases from V and 0 bases from J, with 9 bases in between. Germline V gene lookup returns CDR1 MNHEY and CDR2 SMNVEV (reference sequence). This CDR3 region has 16 residues.

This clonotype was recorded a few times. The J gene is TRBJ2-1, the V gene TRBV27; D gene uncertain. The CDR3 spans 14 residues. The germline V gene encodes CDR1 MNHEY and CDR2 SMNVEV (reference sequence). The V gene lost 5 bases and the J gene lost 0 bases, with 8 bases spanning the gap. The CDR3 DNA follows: TGTGCCAGCAGTCTCGACCCCTCCTACAATGAGCAGTTCTTC. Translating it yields CASSLDPSYNEQFF.

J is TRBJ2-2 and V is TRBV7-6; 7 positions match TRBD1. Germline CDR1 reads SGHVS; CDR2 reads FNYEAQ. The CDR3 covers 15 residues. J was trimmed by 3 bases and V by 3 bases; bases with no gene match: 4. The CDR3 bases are TGTGCCAGCAGCTTCGGGGACAGAGACACCGGGGAGCTGTTTTTT. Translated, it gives CASSFGDRDTGELFF. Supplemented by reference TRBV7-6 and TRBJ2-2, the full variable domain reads GAGVSQSPRYKVTKRGQDVALRCDPISGHVSLYWYRQALGQGPEFLTYFNYEAQQDKSGLPNDRFSAERPEGSISTLTIQRTEQRDSAMYRCASSFGDRDTGELFFGEGSRLTVL.

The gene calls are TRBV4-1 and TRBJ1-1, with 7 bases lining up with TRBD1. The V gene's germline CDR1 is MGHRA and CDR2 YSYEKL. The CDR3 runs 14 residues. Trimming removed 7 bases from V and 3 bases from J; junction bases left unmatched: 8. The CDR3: CASKRQGEYTEAFF. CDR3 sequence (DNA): TGCGCCAGCAAGAGACAGGGAGAGTACACTGAAGCTTTCTTT.

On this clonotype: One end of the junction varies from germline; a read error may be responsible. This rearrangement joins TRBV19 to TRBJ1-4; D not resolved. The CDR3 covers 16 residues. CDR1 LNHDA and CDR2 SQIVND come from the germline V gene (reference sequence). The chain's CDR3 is CASSIGGPDIKEKMFF. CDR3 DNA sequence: TGTGCCAGTAGTATAGGTGGACCGGATATAAAGGAAAAAATGTTTTTT. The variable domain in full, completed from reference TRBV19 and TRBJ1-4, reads DGGITQSPKYLFRKEGQNVTLSCEQNLNHDAMYWYRQDPGQGLRLIYYSQIVNDFQKGDIAEGYSVSREKKESFPLTVTSAQKNPTAFYLCASSIGGPDIKEKMFFGSGTQLSVL.

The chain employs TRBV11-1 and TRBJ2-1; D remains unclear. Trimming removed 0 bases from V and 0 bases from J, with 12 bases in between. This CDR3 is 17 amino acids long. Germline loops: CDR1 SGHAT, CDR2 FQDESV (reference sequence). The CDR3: CASSLAQHLFSYNEQFF. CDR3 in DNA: TGTGCCAGCAGCTTAGCGCAACACCTATTCTCCTACAATGAGCAGTTCTTC.

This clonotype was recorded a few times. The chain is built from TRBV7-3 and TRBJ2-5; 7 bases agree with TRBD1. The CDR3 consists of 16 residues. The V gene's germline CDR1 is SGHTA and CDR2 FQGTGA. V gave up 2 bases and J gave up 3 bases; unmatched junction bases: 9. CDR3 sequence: CASSLGPGGMEETQYF. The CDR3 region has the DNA TGTGCCAGCAGCTTAGGTCCAGGGGGAATGGAAGAGACCCAGTACTTC.